A single sample is the source of the 20 T cell receptor beta chains below, sequenced in a study of cytomegalovirus exposure and HLA in healthy donors. 13 Jbeta primers and 60 Vbeta primers were used for the PCR. The repertoire was sequenced with immunoSEQ multiplex PCR; TCRdb's copy has only in-frame clones and lacks some. Altogether about 110,000 clones are present, approximately 80% being singletons, with the ten largest covering around 5%. Sequencing was done on a sample of PBMCs. These receptor sequences come from a female donor in good health and CMV-seropositive.

The J gene is TRBJ1-4, the V gene TRBV27, with 8 bases lining up with TRBD1. V shed 5 bases and J 5 bases; nucleotides not matched to a gene: 7. Germline V gene sequence: CDR1 MNHEY, CDR2 SMNVEV (reference sequence). The CDR3 loop spans 15 amino acids. The CDR3 region has the DNA TGTGCCAGCAGTGGATGGACAGGGAGGAATGAAAAACTGTTTTTT. Its translation: CASSGWTGRNEKLFF.

The chain recombines TRBV29-1 with TRBJ2-2, with 10 bases identical to TRBD1. Germline CDR1 SQVTM, CDR2 ANQGSEA. The CDR3 runs to 15 residues. Germline trimming cut 4 bases from V and 6 bases from J; bases unmatched to any gene: 8. CDR3 DNA sequence: TGCAGCGTTGGCTTCGGGACAGGGGTATCCGGGGAGCTGTTTTTT. This gives the protein CSVGFGTGVSGELFF.

The rearrangement uses TRBV30 and TRBJ1-5; tentative D call: TRBD1 (5 bases). Per germline, CDR1 GTSNPN and CDR2 SVGIG (reference sequence). Trimming shortened V by 0 bases and J by 9 bases, and 15 bases separated the two germline ends. The CDR3 has 14 residues. The CDR3 DNA follows: TGTGCCTGGAGTGTGGGTCAGGGAATTCGGCCCCAGCATTTT. This sequence encodes CAWSVGQGIRPQHF.

This sequence joins TRBV9 and TRBJ1-1; 9 bases map to TRBD1. With V trimmed by 0 bases and J by 5 bases, 5 bases remained unmatched. This CDR3 region has 15 residues. The V gene's germline CDR1 is SGDLS and CDR2 YYNGEE. CDR3 region: CASSVGGQGGTEAFF. The CDR3 DNA sequence: TGTGCCAGCAGCGTAGGGGGACAGGGAGGGACTGAAGCTTTCTTT.

This clone was counted a single time. The rearrangement uses TRBV6-5 and TRBJ2-3, with D perhaps matching TRBD1 (5 bases). Trimming took off 10 bases at V and 5 bases at J, with 19 bases between the two ends. CDR3 length: 14 residues. Germline V lookup: CDR1 MNHEY, CDR2 SVGAGI. In nucleotides, the CDR3 is TGTGCCACGACTCGACCAGGGAACGGAGATACGCAGTATTTT. Its translation: CATTRPGNGDTQYF.

The V gene is TRBV5-1, the J gene TRBJ1-1; no clear D gene. The CDR3 length is 13 residues. Germline CDR1 SGHRS, CDR2 YFSETQ. The V and J ends lost 1 base and 4 bases respectively, with 8 bases between them. CDR3 in amino acids: CASSLTAGTEAFF. In DNA, the CDR3 is TGCGCCAGCAGCTTGACGGCGGGCACTGAAGCTTTCTTT.

This chain joins TRBV6-6 and TRBJ2-5, with unresolved D. V was shortened by 5 bases and J by 4 bases, with 5 bases between the two germline ends. Germline V lookup: CDR1 MNHNY, CDR2 SVGAGI (reference sequence). This CDR3 contains 11 residues. The CDR3 sequence is CASSPRETQYF. DNA for the CDR3: TGTGCCAGCAGTCCCCGAGAGACCCAGTACTTC.

The chain carries TRBV19 and TRBJ1-2; 7 nucleotides align to TRBD1. The length of the CDR3 is 13 residues. Germline trimming cut 9 bases from V and 2 bases from J; bases unmatched to any gene: 6. Germline CDR1 and CDR2: LNHDA and SQIVND (reference sequence). CDR3 loop: CASNRGWNYGYTF. The CDR3 DNA reads as TGTGCCAGCAACAGGGGATGGAACTATGGCTACACCTTC.

V and J are TRBV5-5 and TRBJ1-5, with 12 bases that match TRBD1. CDR1 is SGHKS and CDR2 is YYEKEE in the germline V gene (reference sequence). The V segment lost 1 base and the J segment 3 bases; nucleotides outside the gene matches: 5. The CDR3 is 17 residues long. The CDR3 region has the DNA TGTGCCAGCAGCTTGCGGGGACAGGGGGCCCCCAATCAGCCCCAGCATTTT. This encodes CASSLRGQGAPNQPQHF.

J is TRBJ1-1 and V is TRBV19; 10 positions match TRBD1. Germline V gene data show CDR1 as LNHDA and CDR2 as SQIVND (reference sequence). The CDR3 has 14 amino acids. The ends lost 6 bases at V and 10 bases at J; junction bases unmatched: 11. CDR3 protein: CASSETTGGERAFF. Written as DNA, the CDR3 is TGTGCCAGTAGCGAAACGACAGGGGGCGAACGAGCTTTCTTT.

This chain connects TRBV9 to TRBJ2-2; 8 nucleotides align to TRBD2. The CDR3 covers 15 residues. The germline V gene has CDR1 SGDLS and CDR2 YYNGEE. V lost 5 bases, J lost 4 bases, and 7 bases stayed unmatched. For the CDR3, the DNA is TGTGCCAGCAGTTCCGTCCTAGCGGGCACCGGGGAGCTGTTTTTT. Protein: CASSSVLAGTGELFF.

V and J are TRBV5-4 and TRBJ2-1; TRBD2 aligns across 9 bases. CDR3 size: 18 residues. The V gene's germline CDR1 is SGHNT and CDR2 YYREEE (reference sequence). The V and J ends lost 7 bases and 10 bases, in that order; junction bases with no gene match: 24. The CDR3 protein is CASRPGLTAGGRFREQFF. CDR3 nucleotides: TGTGCCAGCCGACCCGGGTTGACGGCGGGGGGGCGGTTTCGGGAGCAGTTCTTC.

This clone has just one count. The CDR3 bases are TGTGCCAGCAGCCGGGACAGCTCGCAAGAGACCCAGTACTTC. Amino acid sequence: CASSRDSSQETQYF. The V and J genes are TRBV7-6 and TRBJ2-5, with 7 bases that match TRBD1. Trimming cost V 5 bases and J 2 bases; bases outside gene matches: 5. The CDR3 sequence is 14 residues long. The germline V gene encodes CDR1 SGHVS and CDR2 FNYEAQ.

The V call is TRBV19, the J call TRBJ2-1; 9 nucleotides align to TRBD2. Germline CDR1 LNHDA, CDR2 SQIVND (reference sequence). V was clipped by 6 bases and J by 15 bases; unmatched bases: 18. This CDR3 comprises 15 residues. The chain's CDR3 is CASRRTGTSLASPFF. CDR3 DNA sequence: TGTGCCAGTAGGCGAACCGGGACTAGCCTCGCCTCGCCGTTCTTC.

V is TRBV11-2 and J is TRBJ2-1, with 9 bases aligning to TRBD2. CDR3 length: 16 residues. V lost 5 bases to trimming and J lost 6 bases; unmatched junction nucleotides: 11. Germline V gives CDR1 SGHAT, CDR2 FQNNGV. This CDR3 is CASSKLAGVTSNEQFF. The CDR3 coding sequence is TGTGCCAGCAGCAAGTTAGCGGGAGTCACCTCCAATGAGCAGTTCTTC.

The chain carries TRBV18 and TRBJ2-5; 9 bases match TRBD2. Unmatched junction bases numbered 7, after V lost 3 bases and J lost 2 bases. CDR3 length: 16 amino acids. Germline CDR1 reads KGHSH; CDR2 reads LQKENI. CDR3 sequence: CASSPPAGGNQETQYF. The DNA of the CDR3 is TGTGCCAGCTCACCTCCTGCGGGGGGGAATCAAGAGACCCAGTACTTC.

This chain uses TRBV11-3 with TRBJ2-1; TRBD2 matches 8 bases. Germline assignment: CDR1 SGHNT and CDR2 YENEEA. The CDR3 spans 15 residues. V was clipped by 5 bases and J by 5 bases; unmatched bases: 8. CDR3 DNA: TGTGCCAGCAGCCCGGGAGGGACTACCCACAATGAGCAGTTCTTC. Amino acid sequence: CASSPGGTTHNEQFF.

This clone was observed a single time. The chain combines TRBV6-6 with TRBJ2-2; D unclear. CDR1 and CDR2 from the germline V gene are MNHNY and SVGAGI (reference sequence). V was pared by 6 bases and J by 6 bases, with 17 bases between. The CDR3 is 15 residues long. CDR3 in amino acids: CASSHQKQSSGELFF. The CDR3 bases are TGTGCCAGCAGCCACCAAAAACAAAGTTCCGGGGAGCTGTTTTTT.

This CDR3 reads CASKGTASEKLFF. As DNA, the CDR3 is TGTGCCAGCAAGGGGACAGCTAGCGAAAAACTGTTTTTT. The chain uses TRBV28 and TRBJ1-4, with 7 bases aligning to TRBD1. V gave up 7 bases and J gave up 8 bases; unmatched junction bases: 7. Looked up from germline, CDR1 is MDHEN and CDR2 is SYDVKM. The CDR3 totals 13 residues.

V usage is TRBV6-5 and J usage is TRBJ2-7; tentatively, D is TRBD1 (7 bases). Germline V CDR1 and CDR2: MNHEY, SVGAGI. V lost 6 bases and J 5 bases, leaving 20 bases between the germline ends. This CDR3 spans 15 amino acids. The CDR3 is CASRTGGTASHEQYF. For the CDR3, the DNA is TGTGCCAGCAGGACCGGAGGGACAGCCAGTCACGAGCAGTACTTC.